The clone carrying this TCR beta chain was seen many times. CDR3 regions were amplified by Arm-PCR using iRepertoire HTBI primers to build TCR beta libraries. TCRdb recomputed calls from the multiplex PCR reads with MiXCR, one row per CDR3 protein. The repertoire has roughly 420,000 distinct CDR3 sequences, 13% to 15% of them found once; the top ten carry approximately 15%. This CDR3 comprises 13 residues. V lost 2 bases, J lost 7 bases, and 8 bases lay in between. Noted time point: newly diagnosed GD, antithyroid drugs for less than 3 months. TCR sequences were obtained from RNA taken from PBMCs. The data stem from a study of regulatory T cells in long-lasting Graves disease. This sample also belongs to another study, concerning T cells in Graves' hyperthyroidism and ophthalmopathy.

This receptor was obtained from a woman aged 45-60 years with Graves disease. The chain employs TRBV12-3 or TRBV12-4 and TRBJ2-2; D is perhaps TRBD2 (5 bases). Sequencing was performed on peripheral blood mononuclear cells (PBMCs), taken at new diagnosis, from a patient treated with antithyroid drugs. The CDR3 region is CASSLYEGGELFF. CDR3 DNA: TGTGCCAGCAGTTTATACGAGGGCGGGGAGCTGTTTTTT.